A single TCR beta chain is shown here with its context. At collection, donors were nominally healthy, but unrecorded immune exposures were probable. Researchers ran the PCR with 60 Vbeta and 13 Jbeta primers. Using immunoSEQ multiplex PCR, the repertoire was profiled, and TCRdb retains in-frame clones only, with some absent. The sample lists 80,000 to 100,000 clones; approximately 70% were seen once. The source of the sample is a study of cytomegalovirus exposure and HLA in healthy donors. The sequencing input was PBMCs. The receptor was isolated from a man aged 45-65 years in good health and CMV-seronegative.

The CDR3 spells CASSSSGGLDDTGELFF. The CDR3 region has the DNA TGTGCCAGCAGCTCTAGTGGAGGACTGGACGACACCGGGGAGCTGTTTTTT. The chain employs TRBV7-3 and TRBJ2-2, with a possible D match to TRBD2 (5 bases). This CDR3 is built from 17 residues. The V end was cut by 4 bases, the J end by 3 bases, with 18 bases between. Germline CDR1 is SGHTA and CDR2 is FQGTGA.